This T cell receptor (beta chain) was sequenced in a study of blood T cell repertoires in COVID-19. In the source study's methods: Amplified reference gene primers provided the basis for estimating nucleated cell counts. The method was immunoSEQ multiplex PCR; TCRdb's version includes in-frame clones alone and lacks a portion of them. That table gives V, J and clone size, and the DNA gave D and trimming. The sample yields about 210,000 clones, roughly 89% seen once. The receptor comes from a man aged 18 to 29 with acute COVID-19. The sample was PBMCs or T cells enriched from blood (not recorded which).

The CDR3 here is CASSIGLAAGETQYF. Written as DNA, the CDR3 is TGTGCCAGCAGTATAGGACTAGCGGCCGGAGAGACCCAGTACTTC. V usage is TRBV28 and J usage is TRBJ2-5; 10 bases agree with TRBD2. This CDR3 comprises 15 residues. With 5 bases clipped from V and 4 bases from J, the junction kept 7 bases outside the gene matches. Germline V CDR1 and CDR2: MDHEN, SYDVKM.